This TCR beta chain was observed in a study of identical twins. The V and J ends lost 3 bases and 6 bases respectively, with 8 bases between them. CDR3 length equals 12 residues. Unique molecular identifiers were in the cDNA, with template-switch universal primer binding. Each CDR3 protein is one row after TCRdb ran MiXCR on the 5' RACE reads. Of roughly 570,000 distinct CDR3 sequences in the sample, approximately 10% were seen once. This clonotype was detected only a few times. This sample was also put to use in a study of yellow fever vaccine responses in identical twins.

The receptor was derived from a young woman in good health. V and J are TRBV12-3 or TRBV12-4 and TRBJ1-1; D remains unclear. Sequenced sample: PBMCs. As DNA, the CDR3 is TGTGCCAGCAGTTTCTTGGGCCCTGAAGCTTTCTTT. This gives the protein CASSFLGPEAFF.